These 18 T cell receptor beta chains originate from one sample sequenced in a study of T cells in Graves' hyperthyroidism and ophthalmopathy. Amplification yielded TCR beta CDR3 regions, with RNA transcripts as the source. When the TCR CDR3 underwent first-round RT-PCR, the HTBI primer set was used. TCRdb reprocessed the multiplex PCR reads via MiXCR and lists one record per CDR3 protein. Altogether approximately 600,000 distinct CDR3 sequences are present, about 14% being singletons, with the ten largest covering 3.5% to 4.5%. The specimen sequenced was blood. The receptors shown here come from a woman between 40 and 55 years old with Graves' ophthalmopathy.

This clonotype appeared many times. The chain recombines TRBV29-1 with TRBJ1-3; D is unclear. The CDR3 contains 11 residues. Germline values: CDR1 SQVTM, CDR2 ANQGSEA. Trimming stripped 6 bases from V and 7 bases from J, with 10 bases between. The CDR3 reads CSVDKDNTIYF. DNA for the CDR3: TGCAGCGTCGACAAGGATAACACCATATATTTT.

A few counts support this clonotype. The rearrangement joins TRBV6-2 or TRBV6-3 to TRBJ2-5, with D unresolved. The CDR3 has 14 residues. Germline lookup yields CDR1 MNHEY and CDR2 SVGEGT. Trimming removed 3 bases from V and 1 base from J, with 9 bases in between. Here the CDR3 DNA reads TGTGCCAGCAGTTATTCCCTCATCCAAGAGACCCAGTACTTC. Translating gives CASSYSLIQETQYF.

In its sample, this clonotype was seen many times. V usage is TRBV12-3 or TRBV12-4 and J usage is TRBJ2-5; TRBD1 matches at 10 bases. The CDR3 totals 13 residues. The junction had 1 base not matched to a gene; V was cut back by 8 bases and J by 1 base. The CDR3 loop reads CASGDRGQETQYF. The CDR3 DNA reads TGTGCCAGCGGGGACAGGGGCCAAGAGACCCAGTACTTC.

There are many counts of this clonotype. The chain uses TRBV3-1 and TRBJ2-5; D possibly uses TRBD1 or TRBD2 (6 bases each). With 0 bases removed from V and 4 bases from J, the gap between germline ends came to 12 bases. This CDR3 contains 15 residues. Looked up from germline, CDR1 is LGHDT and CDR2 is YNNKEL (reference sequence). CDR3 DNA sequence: TGTGCCAGCAGCCAAGAATCACGGGGGCGAGAGACCCAGTACTTC. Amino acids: CASSQESRGRETQYF.

The CDR3 nucleotides are TGTGCCAGCAGCTTCCGGGACGGGGAGCTGTTTTTT. It specifies CASSFRDGELFF. The chain couples TRBV7-9 to TRBJ2-2, with D maybe TRBD2 (5 bases). The germline V and J ends were trimmed by 3 bases and 7 bases, with 6 bases remaining between them. Germline-derived CDR1 and CDR2 are SEHNR and FQNEAQ (reference sequence). This CDR3 region has 12 residues.

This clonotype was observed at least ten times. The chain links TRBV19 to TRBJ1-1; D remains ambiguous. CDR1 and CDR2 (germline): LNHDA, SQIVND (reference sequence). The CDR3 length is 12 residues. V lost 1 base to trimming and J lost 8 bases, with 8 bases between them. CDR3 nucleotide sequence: TGTGCCAGTAGTATAGCCGGGCCAGAAGCTTTCTTT. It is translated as CASSIAGPEAFF.

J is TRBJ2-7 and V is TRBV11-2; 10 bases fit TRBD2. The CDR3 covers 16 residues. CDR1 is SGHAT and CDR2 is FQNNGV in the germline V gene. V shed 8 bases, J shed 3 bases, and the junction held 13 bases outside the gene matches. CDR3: CASGHHLTSGYYEQYF. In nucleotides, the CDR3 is TGTGCCAGCGGCCACCACCTGACTAGCGGGTACTACGAGCAGTACTTC.

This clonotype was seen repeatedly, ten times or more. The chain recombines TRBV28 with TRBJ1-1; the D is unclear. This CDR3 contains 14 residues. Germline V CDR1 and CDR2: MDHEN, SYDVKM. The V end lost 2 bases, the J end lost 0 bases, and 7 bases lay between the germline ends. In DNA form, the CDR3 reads TGTGCCAGCAGTTTAACCTGGGTGAACACTGAAGCTTTCTTT. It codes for CASSLTWVNTEAFF.

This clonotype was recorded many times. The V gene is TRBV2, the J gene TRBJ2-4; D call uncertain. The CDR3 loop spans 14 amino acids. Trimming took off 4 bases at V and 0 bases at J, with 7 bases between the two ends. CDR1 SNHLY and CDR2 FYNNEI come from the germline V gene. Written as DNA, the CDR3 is TGTGCCAGCAGTGCAGAAAGAGCCAAAAACATTCAGTACTTC. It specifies CASSAERAKNIQYF.

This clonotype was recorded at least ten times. CDR3 in DNA: TGTGCCAGCAGTTTAGGGGCGGCACTTGAAGCTTTCTTT. Its translation is CASSLGAALEAFF. The V and J genes are TRBV28 and TRBJ1-1, with D possibly TRBD1 on 5 matching bases. V was clipped by 2 bases and J by 7 bases, with 11 bases between them. The germline gives CDR1 MDHEN, CDR2 SYDVKM. The CDR3 contains 13 residues.

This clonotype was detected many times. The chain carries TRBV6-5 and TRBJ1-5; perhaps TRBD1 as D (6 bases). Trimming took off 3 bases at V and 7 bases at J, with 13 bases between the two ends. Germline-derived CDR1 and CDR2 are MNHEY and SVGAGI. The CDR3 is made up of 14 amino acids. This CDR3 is CASSYTGGGQPQHF. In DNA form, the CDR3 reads TGTGCCAGCAGTTATACCGGGGGCGGGCAGCCCCAGCATTTT.

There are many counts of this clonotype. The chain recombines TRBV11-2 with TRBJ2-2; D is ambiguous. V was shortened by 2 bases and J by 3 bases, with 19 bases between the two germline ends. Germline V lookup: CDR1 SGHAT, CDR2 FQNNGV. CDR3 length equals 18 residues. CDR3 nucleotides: TGTGCCAGCAGCTTATTCTTCGTGGCGTCGGAACACACCGGGGAGCTGTTTTTT. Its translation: CASSLFFVASEHTGELFF.

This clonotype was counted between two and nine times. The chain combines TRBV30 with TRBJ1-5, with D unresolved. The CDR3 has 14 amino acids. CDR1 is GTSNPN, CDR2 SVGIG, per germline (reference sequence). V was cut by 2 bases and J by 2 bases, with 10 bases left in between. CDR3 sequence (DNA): TGTGCCTGGAGTAAGGGTGTGGGCAATCAGCCCCAGCATTTT. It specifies CAWSKGVGNQPQHF.

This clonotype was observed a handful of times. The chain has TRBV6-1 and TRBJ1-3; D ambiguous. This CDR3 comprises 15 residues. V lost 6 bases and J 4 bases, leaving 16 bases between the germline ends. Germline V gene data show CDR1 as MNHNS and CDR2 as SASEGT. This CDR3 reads CASRADGSSGNTIYF. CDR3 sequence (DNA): TGTGCCAGCAGGGCGGACGGATCGTCGGGAAACACCATATATTTT.

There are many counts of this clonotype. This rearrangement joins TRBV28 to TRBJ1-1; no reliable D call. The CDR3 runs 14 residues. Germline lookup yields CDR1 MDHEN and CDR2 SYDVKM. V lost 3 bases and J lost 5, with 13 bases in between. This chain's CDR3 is CASSLVRQWTEAFF. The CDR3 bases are TGTGCCAGCAGTTTGGTTCGCCAATGGACTGAAGCTTTCTTT.

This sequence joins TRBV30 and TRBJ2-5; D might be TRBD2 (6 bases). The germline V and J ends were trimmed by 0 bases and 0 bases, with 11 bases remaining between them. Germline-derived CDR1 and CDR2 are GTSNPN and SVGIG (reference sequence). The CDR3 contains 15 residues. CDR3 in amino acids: CAWSVRGMYQETQYF. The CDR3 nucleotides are TGTGCCTGGAGTGTGCGCGGGATGTACCAAGAGACCCAGTACTTC. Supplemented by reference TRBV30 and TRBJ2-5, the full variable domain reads SQTIHQWPATLVQPVGSPLSLECTVEGTSNPNLYWYRQAAGRGLQLLFYSVGIGQISSEVPQNLSASRPQDRQFILSSKKLLLSDSGFYLCAWSVRGMYQETQYFGPGTRLLVL.

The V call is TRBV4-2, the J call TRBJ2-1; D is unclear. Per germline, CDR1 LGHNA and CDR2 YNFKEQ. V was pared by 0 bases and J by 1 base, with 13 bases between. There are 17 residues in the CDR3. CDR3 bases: TGTGCCAGCAGCCAAGATCATCGGCTCGAGTCCTACAATGAGCAGTTCTTC. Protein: CASSQDHRLESYNEQFF.

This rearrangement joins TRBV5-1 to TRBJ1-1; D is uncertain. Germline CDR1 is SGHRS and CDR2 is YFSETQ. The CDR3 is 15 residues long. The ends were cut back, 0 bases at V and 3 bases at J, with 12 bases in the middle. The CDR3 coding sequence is TGCGCCAGCAGCTTGGGCATAACCCTCTACACTGAAGCTTTCTTT. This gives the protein CASSLGITLYTEAFF.